Listed here are 4 T cell receptor beta chains from one sample, sequenced in a study of blood T cell repertoires in COVID-19. Sequencing was performed with immunoSEQ multiplex PCR; in TCRdb, only in-frame clones are kept and a portion is missing. The data hold 250,000 or so clones, with around 86% observed a single time. Input material: PBMCs or T cells enriched from blood (not recorded which). The source of these receptors is a woman in her forties or fifties who had recovered from COVID-19.

This chain links TRBV6-5 with TRBJ1-2, with D possibly TRBD1 on 5 matching bases. This CDR3 is 12 amino acids long. V was shortened by 10 bases and J by 4 bases, with 13 bases between the two germline ends. Germline V lookup: CDR1 MNHEY, CDR2 SVGAGI. CDR3 DNA: TGTGCCACAACAGACAGCGCCTATGGCTACACCTTC. Its translation is CATTDSAYGYTF.

The chain recombines TRBV19 with TRBJ1-1; possible D gene TRBD1, 6 bases. Germline V CDR1 and CDR2: LNHDA, SQIVND (reference sequence). V lost 8 bases to trimming and J lost 9 bases, with 25 bases between them. The CDR3 is made up of 15 amino acids. DNA for the CDR3: TGTGCCAGTTACCCCACAGGAGGGGGGGAGATGAAAGCTTTCTTT. Protein: CASYPTGGGEMKAFF.

The chain links TRBV7-3 to TRBJ2-3; D is perhaps TRBD1 (5 bases). This CDR3 is built from 15 residues. Germline values: CDR1 SGHTA, CDR2 FQGTGA. The V and J ends lost 0 bases and 0 bases respectively, with 7 bases between them. The CDR3 sequence: CASSLTGVSTDTQYF. The CDR3 nucleotides are TGTGCCAGCAGCTTAACAGGGGTTAGCACAGATACGCAGTATTTT.

This sequence joins TRBV2 and TRBJ1-1; tentative D call: TRBD1 (5 bases). CDR3 length: 14 amino acids. The germline CDR1 and CDR2 sequences are SNHLY and FYNNEI. The V and J ends lost 8 bases and 0 bases respectively, with 13 bases between them. CDR3 in DNA: TGTGCCAGCGGGGAGGGGTACGTGAACACTGAAGCTTTCTTT. Amino acid sequence: CASGEGYVNTEAFF.